Listed below are T cell receptor beta chains from one sample, sequenced in a study of blood T cell repertoires in COVID-19. Some clones are missing from TCRdb's copy, which holds only in-frame ones; the method was immunoSEQ multiplex PCR. This repertoire shows some 510,000 clones, over 75% found once; its top ten account for 1.5% to 2%. Material for sequencing was PBMCs or T cells enriched from blood (not recorded which). Receptors were obtained from a woman in her thirties or forties who had recovered from COVID-19. Each CDR3 is given with its conserved first and last residue. The D gene is left open where the match is weak. Size values are once, few and many counts, or a class for expanded clones, and some rows have none.

V gene: TRBV7-6
clone size: .
J gene: TRBJ2-1
D gene: TRBD2
CDR3 protein: CASSPGTSGINNEQFF
CDR3 DNA: TGTGCCAGCAGCCCCGGGACTAGCGGGATCAACAATGAGCAGTTCTTC

V gene: TRBV5-4
clone size: .
J gene: TRBJ1-6
D gene: .
CDR3 protein: CASSLVSGGSPLHF
CDR3 DNA: TGTGCCAGCAGCCTCGTGAGCGGAGGTTCACCCCTCCACTTT

V gene: TRBV6-2/TRBV6-3
clone size: .
J gene: TRBJ2-2
D gene: TRBD1
CDR3 protein: CASSYPKGTGNTGELFF
CDR3 DNA: TGTGCCAGCAGTTACCCCAAGGGGACAGGGAACACCGGGGAGCTGTTTTTT

V gene: TRBV5-4
clone size: few
J gene: TRBJ1-1
D gene: TRBD1
CDR3 protein: CASTMGQGGKTEAFF
CDR3 DNA: TGTGCCAGCACTATGGGACAGGGGGGGAAGACTGAAGCTTTCTTT

V gene: TRBV5-4
clone size: once
J gene: TRBJ2-5
D gene: TRBD1
CDR3 protein: CASSLGGTAYQETQYF
CDR3 DNA: TGTGCCAGCAGCCTGGGTGGGACAGCGTACCAAGAGACCCAGTACTTC

V gene: TRBV27
clone size: few
J gene: TRBJ1-1
D gene: .
CDR3 protein: CASSPLGRVNTEAFF
CDR3 DNA: TGTGCCAGCAGTCCCCTCGGCAGGGTGAACACTGAAGCTTTCTTT

V gene: TRBV10-3
clone size: .
J gene: TRBJ2-4
D gene: TRBD1
CDR3 protein: CAISASQGADIQYF
CDR3 DNA: TGTGCCATCAGTGCGTCCCAGGGGGCGGACATTCAGTACTTC

V gene: TRBV12-3/TRBV12-4
clone size: .
J gene: TRBJ1-6
D gene: .
CDR3 protein: CATQGNNSPLHF
CDR3 DNA: TGTGCCACCCAGGGGAACAATTCACCCCTCCACTTT

V gene: TRBV19
clone size: few
J gene: TRBJ2-3
D gene: TRBD2
CDR3 protein: CASSIESGRAEDTQYF
CDR3 DNA: TGTGCCAGTAGTATAGAAAGCGGGAGGGCCGAAGATACGCAGTATTTT

V gene: TRBV6-5
clone size: once
J gene: TRBJ1-2
D gene: .
CDR3 protein: CASTRGTDYGYTF
CDR3 DNA: TGTGCCAGCACCCGGGGGACGGACTATGGCTACACCTTC

V gene: TRBV2
clone size: .
J gene: TRBJ1-2
D gene: TRBD1
CDR3 protein: CASRPGQIVNYGYTF
CDR3 DNA: TGTGCCAGCAGACCGGGACAGATAGTTAACTATGGCTACACCTTC

V gene: TRBV6-6
clone size: .
J gene: TRBJ2-2
D gene: TRBD2
CDR3 protein: CASSYTSGTGGELFF
CDR3 DNA: TGTGCCAGCAGTTACACTAGCGGGACGGGCGGGGAGCTGTTTTTT

V gene: TRBV5-1
clone size: .
J gene: TRBJ1-1
D gene: TRBD1
CDR3 protein: CASSLLQGSLGEAFF
CDR3 DNA: TGCGCCAGCAGCTTACTACAGGGGAGTTTAGGTGAAGCTTTCTTT

V gene: TRBV19
clone size: .
J gene: TRBJ1-2
D gene: .
CDR3 protein: CASSASPGVSGYTF
CDR3 DNA: TGTGCCAGTAGTGCTTCACCAGGGGTCAGTGGCTACACCTTC

V gene: TRBV6-1
clone size: few
J gene: TRBJ2-3
D gene: .
CDR3 protein: CASSEIRGSTDTQYF
CDR3 DNA: TGTGCCAGCAGTGAAATCAGGGGATCTACAGATACGCAGTATTTT

V gene: TRBV27
clone size: .
J gene: TRBJ2-4
D gene: TRBD2
CDR3 protein: CASSRGLAGVGNIQYF
CDR3 DNA: TGTGCCAGCAGTCGCGGACTAGCGGGAGTAGGAAACATTCAGTACTTC

V gene: TRBV7-8
clone size: .
J gene: TRBJ1-1
D gene: TRBD1
CDR3 protein: CASSLLLYRGNTEAFF
CDR3 DNA: TGTGCCAGCAGCCTACTCCTTTACAGGGGGAACACTGAAGCTTTCTTT

V gene: TRBV7-2
clone size: .
J gene: TRBJ1-2
D gene: .
CDR3 protein: CASSLDGAGLASNYGYTF
CDR3 DNA: TGTGCCAGCAGCTTAGATGGGGCAGGACTAGCCTCTAACTATGGCTACACCTTC

V gene: TRBV2
clone size: once
J gene: TRBJ2-2
D gene: TRBD2
CDR3 protein: CASIRLPGLAGKGTGELFF
CDR3 DNA: TGTGCCAGCATCAGACTTCCGGGACTAGCGGGAAAGGGCACCGGGGAGCTGTTTTTT

V gene: TRBV24-1
clone size: .
J gene: TRBJ1-1
D gene: TRBD1
CDR3 protein: CATRGQGNTEAFF
CDR3 DNA: TGTGCCACCAGGGGACAGGGGAACACTGAAGCTTTCTTT

V gene: TRBV19
clone size: .
J gene: TRBJ2-7
D gene: .
CDR3 protein: CASSIAAYFSYEQYF
CDR3 DNA: TGTGCCAGTAGTATTGCGGCATATTTTTCCTACGAGCAGTACTTC

V gene: TRBV5-1
clone size: .
J gene: TRBJ1-2
D gene: .
CDR3 protein: CASSFSNHRPNYGYTF
CDR3 DNA: TGCGCCAGCAGCTTTTCCAATCACAGACCTAACTATGGCTACACCTTC

V gene: TRBV6-5
clone size: few
J gene: TRBJ2-5
D gene: .
CDR3 protein: CASSWGRNRQETQYF
CDR3 DNA: TGTGCCAGCAGTTGGGGCAGGAACCGCCAAGAGACCCAGTACTTC

V gene: TRBV5-1
clone size: .
J gene: TRBJ1-4
D gene: .
CDR3 protein: CASSLGRGRSEELFF
CDR3 DNA: TGCGCCAGCAGTCTTGGGCGGGGGCGGAGTGAAGAACTGTTTTTT

V gene: TRBV27
clone size: once
J gene: TRBJ1-2
D gene: .
CDR3 protein: CASSFSTASYGYTF
CDR3 DNA: TGTGCCAGCAGCTTTTCGACAGCGTCTTATGGCTACACCTTC

V gene: TRBV7-2
clone size: .
J gene: TRBJ2-1
D gene: TRBD1
CDR3 protein: CASSLQGANYNEQFF
CDR3 DNA: TGTGCCAGCAGCTTACAGGGGGCGAATTACAATGAGCAGTTCTTC

V gene: TRBV6-2/TRBV6-3
clone size: .
J gene: TRBJ2-7
D gene: .
CDR3 protein: CASSSQRRTYEQYF
CDR3 DNA: TGTGCCAGCAGTTCCCAGCGGAGGACCTACGAGCAGTACTTC

V gene: TRBV18
clone size: .
J gene: TRBJ2-3
D gene: TRBD2
CDR3 protein: CASSPRPGLGDTQYF
CDR3 DNA: TGTGCCAGCTCACCCCGACCCGGACTAGGAGATACGCAGTATTTT

V gene: TRBV27
clone size: few
J gene: TRBJ1-5
D gene: .
CDR3 protein: CASSLGRANQPQHF
CDR3 DNA: TGTGCCAGCAGTTTAGGCAGGGCCAATCAGCCCCAGCATTTT

V gene: TRBV6-2/TRBV6-3
clone size: .
J gene: TRBJ2-1
D gene: TRBD1
CDR3 protein: CASSYSKGTANSSSYNEQFF
CDR3 DNA: TGTGCCAGCAGTTACTCGAAGGGGACAGCCAACTCGAGCTCCTACAATGAGCAGTTCTTC

V gene: TRBV4-2
clone size: once
J gene: TRBJ1-5
D gene: .
CDR3 protein: CASSQGAGLSEPQHF
CDR3 DNA: TGTGCCAGCAGCCAAGGGGCCGGTTTAAGTGAGCCCCAGCATTTT

V gene: TRBV6-5
clone size: .
J gene: TRBJ2-7
D gene: TRBD1
CDR3 protein: CASSYSTGERAYEQYF
CDR3 DNA: TGTGCCAGCAGTTACTCCACAGGGGAAAGGGCCTACGAGCAGTACTTC